What follows are 32 T cell receptor beta chains derived from one specimen sequenced in a study of response to subunit inactivated influenza vaccine. MiXCR, run by TCRdb on the RT-PCR reads, gives a single entry per CDR3 protein. The top ten clones hold 5.5% to 7% of a sample with roughly 700,000 distinct CDR3 sequences, 11% to 15% of them seen once. The input for sequencing was PBMCs from blood, taken roughly 2 weeks before vaccination. The receptors originated from a man aged 45-65 years who received an inactivated influenza vaccine.

The chain couples TRBV5-5 to TRBJ2-4; tentative D call: TRBD1 (6 bases). There are 15 residues in the CDR3. V was trimmed by 4 bases and J by 8 bases, leaving 19 bases between them. The germline CDR1 and CDR2 sequences are SGHKS and YYEKEE (reference sequence). The CDR3 protein is CASSEWGTGWDIQYF. The CDR3 DNA reads as TGTGCCAGCAGCGAGTGGGGTACAGGGTGGGACATTCAGTACTTC.

This clonotype has only a few counts. This chain uses TRBV29-1 with TRBJ2-5; D perhaps matches TRBD1 (5 bases). Germline CDR1 is SQVTM and CDR2 is ANQGSEA. V lost 5 bases and J lost 0, with 13 bases in between. The CDR3 consists of 14 residues. The chain's CDR3 is CSVLSRQYQETQYF. The CDR3 DNA reads TGCAGCGTTTTATCCCGACAGTACCAAGAGACCCAGTACTTC.

This chain uses TRBV18 with TRBJ2-7; D is ambiguous. The CDR3 has 13 amino acids. From germline, CDR1 is KGHSH and CDR2 LQKENI. V lost 2 bases, J lost 3 bases, and 8 bases lay in between. Written as DNA, the CDR3 is TGTGCCAGCTCACCATCCGAAGGCTACGAGCAGTACTTC. As protein: CASSPSEGYEQYF.

This clonotype was detected only a few times. This chain links TRBV12-3 or TRBV12-4 with TRBJ2-4; D call uncertain. The CDR3 length is 15 residues. The germline V and J ends were trimmed by 0 bases and 0 bases, with 6 bases remaining between them. For the CDR3, the DNA is TGTGCCAGCAGTTTAGCTCGTCTAGCCAAAAACATTCAGTACTTC. Protein product: CASSLARLAKNIQYF.

In this sample, this clonotype turned up a few times. The chain links TRBV28 to TRBJ2-5; TRBD1 matches at 11 bases. The trim removed 5 bases at V and 6 bases at J, leaving 8 bases unmatched. The CDR3 consists of 15 residues. In germline, CDR1 is MDHEN, CDR2 SYDVKM. Here the CDR3 reads CASSPRTGGVKTQYF. The CDR3 DNA reads TGTGCCAGCAGTCCAAGGACAGGGGGCGTAAAGACCCAGTACTTC.

This clonotype turned up a few times. The chain recombines TRBV12-3 or TRBV12-4 with TRBJ1-2; 8 bases agree with TRBD1. With V trimmed by 2 bases and J by 8 bases, 7 bases remained unmatched. This CDR3 comprises 14 residues. The CDR3 region has the DNA TGTGCCAGCAGTTTAAGGGCAGGGGGCGGAGGCTACACCTTC. Amino acid sequence: CASSLRAGGGGYTF.

Only a few counts were recorded for this clonotype. Written as DNA, the CDR3 is TGTGCCAGCAGCCCTACGGGACTGTGGGGCAATGAGCAGTTCTTC. It translates to CASSPTGLWGNEQFF. V is TRBV4-2 and J is TRBJ2-1; D perhaps matches TRBD2 (6 bases). CDR1 is LGHNA, CDR2 YNFKEQ, per germline. The ends were cut back, 4 bases at V and 6 bases at J, with 16 bases in the middle. CDR3 length: 15 amino acids.

This clonotype has more than one count but fewer than ten. This chain uses TRBV3-1 with TRBJ2-2, with D possibly being TRBD1 (6 bases). There are 15 residues in the CDR3. Per the germline V gene, CDR1 is LGHDT and CDR2 is YNNKEL (reference sequence). With 6 bases removed from V and 6 bases from J, the gap between germline ends came to 17 bases. The CDR3 sequence is CASRQQGIGAGELFF. CDR3 DNA: TGTGCCAGCAGACAACAGGGAATCGGAGCCGGGGAGCTGTTTTTT. Full variable domain (outside the CDR3, taken from reference TRBV3-1 and TRBJ2-2): DTAVSQTPKYLVTQMGNDKSIKCEQNLGHDTMYWYKQDSKKFLKIMFSYNNKELIINETVPNRFSPKSPDKAHLNLHINSLELGDSAVYFCASRQQGIGAGELFFGEGSRLTVL.

This clonotype was recorded a few times. An end of the junction does not agree with germline; a read error may underlie this. This chain uses TRBV5-4 with TRBJ2-7, with TRBD2 as a possible D gene (5 bases). Germline CDR1 and CDR2: SGHNT and YYREEE (reference sequence). This CDR3 comprises 15 residues. Here the CDR3 DNA reads TGTGCCAGCAGCTCGCCTCACGGGGTTTCCTCCGAGCAGTACTTC. This translates into CASSSPHGVSSEQYF.

The chain is built from TRBV2 and TRBJ2-1; D remains unclear. The V and J ends lost 2 bases and 8 bases respectively, with 7 bases between them. Germline V gives CDR1 SNHLY, CDR2 FYNNEI. The CDR3 length is 12 residues. The CDR3 nucleotides are TGTGCCAGCAGTGAACGGGCAGATGAGCAGTTCTTC. Its protein product is CASSERADEQFF.

The J gene is TRBJ2-5, the V gene TRBV5-1, with TRBD1 matching over 8 bases. The CDR3 spans 14 residues. CDR1 is SGHRS, CDR2 YFSETQ, per germline. Unmatched junction bases numbered 7, after V lost 7 bases and J lost 2 bases. Here the CDR3 reads CASAGTGLQETQYF. CDR3 in DNA: TGCGCCAGCGCCGGGACAGGTCTACAAGAGACCCAGTACTTC.

The chain has TRBV27 and TRBJ2-2; a possible D gene is TRBD1 (6 bases). CDR3 length equals 16 residues. Germline V lookup: CDR1 MNHEY, CDR2 SMNVEV (reference sequence). Between the trimmed V and J ends, which lost 3 bases and 1 base, there was a span of 12 bases. The CDR3 is CASSFSDSLNTGELFF. As DNA, the CDR3 is TGTGCCAGCAGTTTTTCGGACAGTTTGAACACCGGGGAGCTGTTTTTT.

This clonotype was seen only a few times. This chain uses TRBV7-9 with TRBJ1-2; D is perhaps TRBD1 (5 bases). This CDR3 has 13 residues. V lost 5 bases, J lost 3 bases, and 10 bases lay in between. Germline V gene sequence: CDR1 SEHNR, CDR2 FQNEAQ (reference sequence). CDR3: CASSRDAYYGYTF. CDR3 in DNA: TGTGCCAGCAGCCGGGACGCGTACTATGGCTACACCTTC. Full variable domain (remainder filled in from reference TRBV7-9 and TRBJ1-2): DTGVSQNPRHKITKRGQNVTFRCDPISEHNRLYWYRQTLGQGPEFLTYFQNEAQLEKSRLLSDRFSAERPKGSFSTLEIQRTEQGDSAMYLCASSRDAYYGYTFGSGTRLTVV.

This clonotype was observed many times. The chain carries TRBV6-1 and TRBJ1-1, with a possible D match to TRBD1 (5 bases). The CDR3 has 14 residues. Germline V gene lookup returns CDR1 MNHNS and CDR2 SASEGT. V dropped 5 bases and J dropped 5 bases, with 15 bases sitting between them. The chain's CDR3 is CASSPPGRGTEAFF. The CDR3 DNA reads as TGTGCCAGCAGTCCGCCGGGACGGGGGACTGAAGCTTTCTTT.

The chain has TRBV5-1 and TRBJ2-4; D may be TRBD1 (6 bases). V was clipped by 2 bases and J by 6 bases, with 15 bases between them. Germline loops: CDR1 SGHRS, CDR2 YFSETQ. The CDR3 has 15 amino acids. CDR3 in DNA: TGCGCCAGCAGCTTTGTCCAGGGGATTGGAAACATTCAGTACTTC. Its translation: CASSFVQGIGNIQYF.

This clonotype was seen ten or more times. The gene calls are TRBV5-1 and TRBJ2-5; 9 nucleotides match TRBD1. The germline V gene has CDR1 SGHRS and CDR2 YFSETQ. The CDR3 loop spans 17 amino acids. Germline trimming cut 4 bases from V and 3 bases from J; bases unmatched to any gene: 13. In DNA form, the CDR3 reads TGCGCCAGCAGCCCGGGAAAGACAGGGGGAGGCGAAGAGACCCAGTACTTC. It yields the protein CASSPGKTGGGEETQYF.

This chain links TRBV6-1 with TRBJ2-5; 11 bases align to TRBD2. The CDR3 sequence is 16 residues long. The V gene's germline CDR1 is MNHNS and CDR2 SASEGT. J gave up 2 bases and V 10 bases, and 12 bases lay outside the gene matches. The CDR3 coding sequence is TGTGCCACCTTTGGACTAGCGGGCCTAACTCAAGAGACCCAGTACTTC. Protein sequence: CATFGLAGLTQETQYF.

The chain couples TRBV11-2 to TRBJ1-1; no clear D. V was shortened by 1 base and J by 7 bases, with 10 bases between the two germline ends. The germline V gene has CDR1 SGHAT and CDR2 FQNNGV. The CDR3 has 13 residues. The DNA for the CDR3 is TGTGCCAGCAGCTTAGCCTGGGGAGGTGAAGCTTTCTTT. This sequence encodes CASSLAWGGEAFF.

The sample holds a few counts of this clonotype. The V gene is TRBV6-5, the J gene TRBJ2-1, with D possibly being TRBD2 (5 bases). V lost 0 bases to trimming and J lost 8 bases, with 8 bases between them. This CDR3 has 13 amino acids. Germline lookup yields CDR1 MNHEY and CDR2 SVGAGI. CDR3 residues: CASSYSPSHEQFF. The CDR3 coding sequence is TGTGCCAGCAGTTACTCGCCTAGCCATGAGCAGTTCTTC.

V and J are TRBV19 and TRBJ2-6; 8 bases are a match to TRBD1. The CDR3 covers 17 residues. Germline CDR1 reads LNHDA; CDR2 reads SQIVND (reference sequence). The V gene end was trimmed by 2 bases and the J gene end by 4 bases; junction bases not matched to a gene: 7. In DNA, the CDR3 is TGTGCCAGTAGTATACTGCAGGGGGCGCGGGGGGCCAACGTCCTGACTTTC. Translated: CASSILQGARGANVLTF.

The V and J genes are TRBV5-1 and TRBJ2-3; no firm D call. The germline gives CDR1 SGHRS, CDR2 YFSETQ. The CDR3 covers 14 residues. The ends were cut back, 1 base at V and 4 bases at J, with 10 bases in the middle. The CDR3 nucleotides are TGCGCCAGCAGCTTGAGGATCCCCCCAGATACGCAGTATTTT. Residues: CASSLRIPPDTQYF.

The rearrangement joins TRBV28 to TRBJ2-1; no clear D gene. The CDR3 covers 15 residues. CDR1 MDHEN and CDR2 SYDVKM come from the germline V gene. The ends were cut back, 3 bases at V and 4 bases at J, with 13 bases in the middle. Here the CDR3 DNA reads TGTGCCAGCAGTTTCGACCAAGGAGTTTACAATGAGCAGTTCTTC. Its protein is CASSFDQGVYNEQFF. Complete variable domain (other parts from reference TRBV28 and TRBJ2-1): DVKVTQSSRYLVKRTGEKVFLECVQDMDHENMFWYRQDPGLGLRLIYFSYDVKMKEKGDIPEGYSVSREKKERFSLILESASTNQTSMYLCASSFDQGVYNEQFFGPGTRLTVL.

This clonotype was counted a few times. V is TRBV20-1 and J is TRBJ2-3; D may correspond to TRBD1 or TRBD2 (5 bases each). CDR3 length: 14 amino acids. Germline values: CDR1 DFQATT, CDR2 SNEGSKA (reference sequence). Trimming stripped 3 bases from V and 0 bases from J, with 10 bases between. CDR3 DNA sequence: TGCAGTGCTAGGGGGACCCTTAGCACAGATACGCAGTATTTT. Its translation is CSARGTLSTDTQYF.

The chain links TRBV28 to TRBJ2-6; TRBD1 matches at 11 bases. V was clipped by 3 bases and J by 0 bases; unmatched bases: 16. The CDR3 extends over 22 amino acids. Per the germline V gene, CDR1 is MDHEN and CDR2 is SYDVKM. CDR3 in amino acids: CASSLPGTGGPLSSSGANVLTF. The DNA of the CDR3 is TGTGCCAGCAGTTTGCCCGGGACAGGGGGTCCCCTTTCCAGCTCTGGGGCCAACGTCCTGACTTTC.

This chain connects TRBV29-1 to TRBJ2-1; 10 bases match TRBD2. Germline lookup yields CDR1 SQVTM and CDR2 ANQGSEA. Trimming took 5 bases from V and 1 from J; bases not matched to a gene: 8. The CDR3 totals 16 residues. The DNA of the CDR3 is TGCAGCGTTAACCGACTAGCGGGTTGGTCCTACAATGAGCAGTTCTTC. This sequence encodes CSVNRLAGWSYNEQFF.

Notes on this clonotype: This may be a read error, as it is one base from a much larger clone. The CDR3 loop reads CASIQSPGSSQHF. Written as DNA, the CDR3 is TGTGCCAGCATCCAGTCTCCGGGTTCTTCCCAGCATTTT. This rearrangement joins TRBV3-1 to TRBJ1-5; D not certain. The V gene lost 7 bases and the J gene lost 11 bases, with 18 bases spanning the gap. The CDR3 runs to 13 residues. Germline loops: CDR1 LGHDT, CDR2 YNNKEL (reference sequence). The full variable domain, its missing parts supplied by reference TRBV3-1 and TRBJ1-5, is DTAVSQTPKYLVTQMGNDKSIKCEQNLGHDTMYWYKQDSKKFLKIMFSYNNKELIINETVPNRFSPKSPDKAHLNLHINSLELGDSAVYFCASIQSPGSSQHFGDGTRLSIL.

This sequence joins TRBV12-3 or TRBV12-4 and TRBJ2-3; 7 bases match TRBD2. V lost 5 bases, J lost 4 bases, and 9 bases stayed unmatched. This CDR3 comprises 15 residues. CDR3 residues: CASSPNSGLSDTQYF. CDR3 bases: TGTGCCAGCAGTCCGAATAGCGGGTTGTCAGATACGCAGTATTTT.

V usage is TRBV20-1 and J usage is TRBJ2-1; TRBD2 matches at 15 bases. CDR1 and CDR2 (germline): DFQATT, SNEGSKA (reference sequence). The junction had 4 bases not matched to a gene; V was cut back by 1 base and J by 0 bases. This CDR3 spans 18 amino acids. This CDR3 is CSARGGLAGGHSYNEQFF. For the CDR3, the DNA is TGCAGTGCTAGAGGGGGACTAGCGGGAGGACACTCCTACAATGAGCAGTTCTTC.

The gene calls are TRBV12-3 or TRBV12-4 and TRBJ1-1; tentatively, D is TRBD1 (5 bases). The CDR3 covers 15 residues. The V end lost 1 base, the J end lost 4 bases, and 13 bases lay between the germline ends. The CDR3 here is CASSLVGGVGTEAFF. The CDR3, as DNA: TGTGCCAGCAGTTTAGTCGGGGGAGTGGGCACTGAAGCTTTCTTT.

The table lists this clonotype with a few counts. The CDR3 sequence: CASSVGGTSSYNEQFF. The CDR3 DNA follows: TGTGCCAGCAGCGTGGGGGGGACTAGCTCCTACAATGAGCAGTTCTTC. The chain recombines TRBV7-2 with TRBJ2-1; 8 bases are a match to TRBD2. The CDR3 length is 16 residues. Germline V gene lookup returns CDR1 SGHTA and CDR2 FQGNSA. J lost 0 bases, V lost 5 bases, and 6 bases had no gene match.

This clonotype was seen many times. This chain joins TRBV9 and TRBJ2-6, with no clear D. V was pared by 2 bases and J by 3 bases, with 6 bases between. The CDR3 extends over 14 amino acids. Germline lookup yields CDR1 SGDLS and CDR2 YYNGEE. DNA of the CDR3: TGTGCCAGCAGCGTTAGTGGTGGGGCCAACGTCCTGACTTTC. Translation gives CASSVSGGANVLTF.

This clonotype showed up just a few times. The chain has TRBV12-3 or TRBV12-4 and TRBJ2-7; 10 bases agree with TRBD2. The CDR3 loop spans 14 amino acids. The ends lost 5 bases at V and 3 bases at J; junction bases unmatched: 4. CDR3 bases: TGTGCCAGCAGTGAGCGGGAGGGCCTCTACGAGCAGTACTTC. Protein: CASSEREGLYEQYF.